A selection of T cell receptor beta chains follows, all from one sample in a study of response to subunit inactivated influenza vaccine. Via MiXCR, TCRdb re-called the RT-PCR reads, giving one row per CDR3 protein. The sample yields 550,000 to 800,000 distinct CDR3 sequences, roughly 14% seen once. The sample consisted of PBMCs from blood, taken about 12 days after vaccination. These receptor sequences come from a man in his fifties or sixties who received an inactivated influenza vaccine. Both conserved end residues are part of each CDR3. A D gene is named only where the DNA matches it firmly. The size entry is marked missing in some rows and otherwise reads once, few, many or a size class.

TRBJ2-4 many - TRBV3-1 TGTGCCAGCAGCCGAGACCGCAACATTCAGTACTTC CASSRDRNIQYF
TRBJ2-7 many TRBD1 TRBV7-2 TGTGCCAGCAGCTTCCGACCGACAGGGCCCTCCTACGAGCAGTACTTC CASSFRPTGPSYEQYF
TRBJ2-7 - TRBD1 TRBV29-1 TGCAGCGGGAGGACAGGGAACTACGAGCAGTACTTC CSGRTGNYEQYF
TRBJ2-7 many - TRBV5-1 TGCGCCAGCAGCTACGCAGAAACCTACGAGCAGTACTTC CASSYAETYEQYF
TRBJ2-3 many - TRBV7-6 TGTGCCAGCAGCCCGCAAACCACAGGCACAGATACGCAGTATTTT CASSPQTTGTDTQYF
TRBJ1-6 - - TRBV6-2/TRBV6-3 TGTGCCAGCAGCTGGTCTCCGGCGAATTCACCCCTCCACTTT CASSWSPANSPLHF
TRBJ2-1 - - TRBV15 TGTGCCACCAGCAAGGCGGGAACCTACAATGAGCAGTTCTTC CATSKAGTYNEQFF
TRBJ2-3 - TRBD2 TRBV27 TGTGCCAGCAGTTTCCTACTAGCGGGGTCCCCCACAGATACGCAGTATTTT CASSFLLAGSPTDTQYF
TRBJ2-1 few TRBD2 TRBV6-5 TGTGCCAGCAGTTACGGGGCGGGAGTTTACAATGAGCAGTTCTTC CASSYGAGVYNEQFF
TRBJ2-7 many - TRBV10-3 TGTGCCATCAGTGAGCAGGGGTACGAGCAGTACTTC CAISEQGYEQYF
TRBJ1-5 many TRBD1 TRBV12-3/TRBV12-4 TGTGCCAGCAGTGACAGGGTCCAGCCCCAGCATTTT CASSDRVQPQHF
TRBJ2-1 - - TRBV29-1 TGCAGCGTTGAAGACGGGACGGTATACAATGAGCAGTGCTTC CSVEDGTVYNEQCF
TRBJ1-6 many TRBD1 TRBV11-2 TGTGCCAGCAGCCGGGGACAGTGGGTGGTTAAATCACCCCTCCACTTT CASSRGQWVVKSPLHF
TRBJ2-3 - - TRBV4-2 TGTGCCAGCAGCCAAGGGGACCTGACTAGCACAGATACGCAGTATTTT CASSQGDLTSTDTQYF
TRBJ2-7 - - TRBV6-2/TRBV6-3 TGTGCCAGCAGTTACCGTCTTTGGGGCTACGAGCAGTACTTC CASSYRLWGYEQYF
TRBJ2-7 few TRBD1 TRBV10-2 TGCGCCAGCAATGGACAGGGGGCCACCTACGAGCAGTACTTC CASNGQGATYEQYF
TRBJ2-2 - - TRBV6-1 TGTGCCAGCAGTGAAGTCCCGGGACTCCACACCGGGGAGCTGTTTTTT CASSEVPGLHTGELFF
TRBJ2-3 - - TRBV4-2 TGTGCCAGCAGCCAAGAGTTTCCCAGCTACACAGATACGCAGTATTTT CASSQEFPSYTDTQYF
TRBJ2-3 few TRBD1 TRBV7-2 TGTGCCAGCAGCTTAGCACAGGGGCTCACAGATACGCAGTATTTT CASSLAQGLTDTQYF
TRBJ1-5 - - TRBV4-2 TGTGCCAGCAGCCAAGATGTCCGGACGAATAGCAATCAGCCCCAGCATTTT CASSQDVRTNSNQPQHF
TRBJ2-3 - - TRBV7-9 TGTGCCAGCAGCTTACGCGCTAGCGGCACAGATACGCAGTATTTT CASSLRASGTDTQYF
TRBJ1-5 - TRBD1 TRBV12-3/TRBV12-4 TGTGCCAGCAGTCAAACAGGGGGCGATCAGCCCCAGCATTTT CASSQTGGDQPQHF
TRBJ1-2 few - TRBV12-3/TRBV12-4 TGTGCCAGCAGTTTAGTACAGGGTCATGGCTACACCTTC CASSLVQGHGYTF
TRBJ1-6 - TRBD1 TRBV20-1 TGCAGTGCTAGGGGTTTGGAGGGGGCCGGTAATTCACCCCTCCACTTT CSARGLEGAGNSPLHF
TRBJ2-2 few - TRBV20-1 TGCAGTGCTACGGGCCAGGTGACACAATACACCGGGGAGCTGTTTTTT CSATGQVTQYTGELFF
TRBJ2-5 many - TRBV7-2 TGTGCCAGCACCCAGGGATTGACGTACCAAGAGACCCAGTACTTC CASTQGLTYQETQYF
TRBJ2-2 few - TRBV11-2 TGTGCCAGCAGCTCCCTTTCCCACACCGGGGAGCTGTTTTTT CASSSLSHTGELFF
TRBJ1-1 - - TRBV7-6 TGTGCCAGCAGCTTCCGTAGTTTAAACACTGAAGCTTTCTTT CASSFRSLNTEAFF
TRBJ2-1 few - TRBV7-2 TGTGCCAGCAGCTTAATATTGATTAGCTCCTACAATGAGCAGTTCTTC CASSLILISSYNEQFF
TRBJ2-3 few TRBD2 TRBV28 TGTGCCAGCAGGCCGGGGCTAGCGGACCCGACCCAGTCCACAGATACGCAGTATTTT CASRPGLADPTQSTDTQYF
TRBJ2-3 - - TRBV29-1 TGCAGCGGGGGGGCGGCTATTCGCACAGATACGCAGTATTTT CSGGAAIRTDTQYF
TRBJ2-7 many - TRBV12-3/TRBV12-4 TGTGCCAGCAGTTTCCGGGGTCTCTACGAGCAGTACTTC CASSFRGLYEQYF
TRBJ2-7 many - TRBV27 TGTGCCAGCATACTCAGGGGCTACGAGCAGTACTTC CASILRGYEQYF
TRBJ2-1 - - TRBV11-2 TGTGCCAGCAGCTTAGTCCGGGGGCCGGGCTACAATGAGCAGTTCTTC CASSLVRGPGYNEQFF
TRBJ2-7 few TRBD1 TRBV2 TGTGCCAGCAGTGAAGTGGAGGACAGGATAGACGGGGAGCAGTACTTC CASSEVEDRIDGEQYF
TRBJ1-1 few - TRBV5-1 TGCGCCAGCAGCTTGGCTCCGGCTCTGAACACTGAAGCTTTCTTT CASSLAPALNTEAFF
TRBJ2-1 few - TRBV9 TGTGCCAGCAGCGTATACAGTTACAATGAGCAGTTCTTC CASSVYSYNEQFF
TRBJ2-1 - TRBD2 TRBV10-3 TGTGCCATCGCCCCCGGGGAACTAGCGGTTAACAATGAGCAGTTCTTC CAIAPGELAVNNEQFF
TRBJ1-1 - - TRBV6-5 TGTGCCAGCAGTTTTAGGCAGTTGAACACTGAAGCTTTCTTT CASSFRQLNTEAFF
TRBJ2-5 few TRBD1 TRBV6-2/TRBV6-3 TGTGCCAGCAGTTACACAAGACAGGGGGCGCGGGAGACCCAGTACTTC CASSYTRQGARETQYF
TRBJ2-2 many - TRBV29-1 TGCAGCGTTCGTCTCGGAGCAAACACCGGGGAGCTGTTTTTT CSVRLGANTGELFF
TRBJ2-3 - TRBD1 TRBV19 TGTGCCAGTACCGCCGTGGCACAGGGGGCAGATACGCAGTATTTT CASTAVAQGADTQYF
TRBJ2-2 many TRBD1 TRBV5-1 TGCGCCAGCAGCCCGGGACAGGGAGGAACCGGGGAGCTGTTTTTT CASSPGQGGTGELFF
TRBJ2-3 few TRBD2 TRBV24-1 TGTGCCACCAGTGATCCCCAGGGAGCGGGGGAAGATACGCAGTATTTT CATSDPQGAGEDTQYF
TRBJ2-3 once - TRBV2 TGTGCCAGCAGTGAATTTGGTGGGAGGAGGACAGATACGCAGTATTTT CASSEFGGRRTDTQYF
TRBJ2-2 - TRBD1 TRBV9 TGTGCCAGCAGCGTAGCTTTTACAGGGGGCACCGGGGAGCTGTTTTTT CASSVAFTGGTGELFF
TRBJ2-1 - TRBD1 TRBV20-1 TGCAGTGCTAGCTGGGACAGGGGTGGAGAGCAGTTCTTC CSASWDRGGEQFF
TRBJ1-5 few TRBD1 TRBV28 TGTGCCAGCACCATCGGACAGGGGGAACAGCCCCAGCATTTT CASTIGQGEQPQHF